The T cell receptor (beta chain) described here comes from a study of identical twins. With respect to this clonotype: Its specificity is unknown.

Germline CDR1 and CDR2: DFQATT and SNEGSKA (reference sequence). The CDR3 is 14 amino acids. V gave up 5 bases and J gave up 6 bases; unmatched junction bases: 10. Study conclusions and caveats: Cord blood beta clonotypes present at high abundance carried fewer insertions; no such pattern appeared in memory repertoires. For out-of-frame alpha sequences shared by twins, low generation probability was in excess.

The authors used template switching to add a universal primer site and gave cDNA unique molecular identifiers. In TCRdb, the 5' RACE reads were re-called with MiXCR into one record per CDR3 protein. The table lists around 230,000 distinct CDR3 sequences, around 9.6% of them singletons. The TCR was taken from a woman between 18 and 29 years old in good health. The specimen sequenced was memory (CD45RO+) T cells sorted from blood. The chain couples TRBV20-1 to TRBJ1-3, with 7 bases aligning to TRBD1. DNA for the CDR3: TGCAGTGCTGCTAGGACAGGCTTGGAAAACACCATATATTTT. Its protein product is CSAARTGLENTIYF.